These 32 T cell receptor beta chains share one sample of origin, sequenced in a study of shared clonotypes between healthy human individuals (dated by TCRdb to 2020 to 2022). Preparation of the library involved the immunoSEQ multiplex PCR assay. Not all clones reach the TCRdb copy of this immuneACCESS table, which keeps in-frame sequences only. Checked studies attribute under half of the gap to unresolved V genes and leave the rest unexplained. The sample has some 2,400,000 clones on record, 90% to 97% of them singletons. Roughly 0.13% of the sample comes from the top ten. Material: naive CD4+ T cells sorted from blood. This specimen's cell subset or site label, per the study, means: CD45RA+ positively selected. The receptor source for this set is a man aged 18 to 29 in good health.

The V gene is TRBV2, the J gene TRBJ1-4; 7 bases are a match to TRBD1. The CDR3 extends over 16 amino acids. The J segment lost 7 bases and the V segment lost 4 bases, leaving 12 bases of the junction unmatched. Germline V gene lookup returns CDR1 SNHLY and CDR2 FYNNEI. CDR3 sequence reads: CASSVAYRGRIEKLFF. The CDR3, as DNA: TGTGCCAGCAGTGTGGCGTATAGGGGGCGAATTGAAAAACTGTTTTTT.

In this sample, this clone turned up once. V is TRBV7-9 and J is TRBJ2-3, with D perhaps assigned TRBD1 or TRBD2 (5 bases each). This CDR3 is built from 15 residues. V gave up 5 bases and J gave up 2 bases, with 14 bases separating them. Looked up from germline, CDR1 is SEHNR and CDR2 is FQNEAQ (reference sequence). CDR3 nucleotides: TGTGCCAGCAGCCCCGGGACGTTAAACACAGATACGCAGTATTTT. It translates to CASSPGTLNTDTQYF. Full variable domain (missing parts from reference TRBV7-9 and TRBJ2-3): DTGVSQNPRHKITKRGQNVTFRCDPISEHNRLYWYRQTLGQGPEFLTYFQNEAQLEKSRLLSDRFSAERPKGSFSTLEIQRTEQGDSAMYLCASSPGTLNTDTQYFGPGTRLTVL.

The CDR3 DNA is TGTGCCAGCAGTGAACTGGGACAGGGGGATGGCTACACCTTC. It is translated as CASSELGQGDGYTF. The J gene is TRBJ1-2, the V gene TRBV6-1, with TRBD1 matching 11 bases. Germline V lookup: CDR1 MNHNS, CDR2 SASEGT. With V trimmed by 2 bases and J by 6 bases, 2 bases remained unmatched. The length of the CDR3 is 14 residues.

The chain combines TRBV10-3 with TRBJ2-5; D is ambiguous. V lost 3 bases and J 5 bases, leaving 10 bases between the germline ends. The CDR3 extends over 13 amino acids. CDR1 and CDR2 from the germline V gene are ENHRY and SYGVKD. The DNA for the CDR3 is TGTGCCATCAGTGAACTCACGGGCGAGACCCAGTACTTC. Its protein product is CAISELTGETQYF.

The chain couples TRBV4-1 to TRBJ1-1; no definite D call. The germline V gene has CDR1 MGHRA and CDR2 YSYEKL. The CDR3 sequence is 14 residues long. V was trimmed by 1 base and J by 1 base, leaving 7 bases between them. For the CDR3, the DNA is TGCGCCAGCAGCCAAGTTACCAAGAACACTGAAGCTTTCTTT. It specifies CASSQVTKNTEAFF.

This chain uses TRBV18 with TRBJ2-7, with D possibly matching TRBD2 (5 bases). The V end lost 2 bases, the J end lost 6 bases, and 14 bases lay between the germline ends. CDR1 is KGHSH, CDR2 LQKENI, per germline. This CDR3 contains 14 residues. CDR3 amino acids: CASSPRSEGGEQYF. In DNA form, the CDR3 reads TGTGCCAGCTCACCAAGGTCCGAAGGAGGCGAGCAGTACTTC.

The rearrangement uses TRBV10-3 and TRBJ2-5, with 10 bases matching TRBD2. V shed 5 bases and J 2 bases; nucleotides not matched to a gene: 11. This CDR3 has 17 residues. Germline CDR1 and CDR2: ENHRY and SYGVKD. Here the CDR3 DNA reads TGTGCCATCAGTAAGGGACTAAGCGGGAGGGCTCAAGAGACCCAGTACTTC. It codes for CAISKGLSGRAQETQYF.

The chain combines TRBV18 with TRBJ1-1; D is perhaps TRBD1 (5 bases). The ends were cut back, 1 base at V and 8 bases at J, with 11 bases in the middle. This CDR3 has 13 residues. Per germline, CDR1 KGHSH and CDR2 LQKENI. The CDR3 sequence is CASSPLQGPEAFF. In DNA, the CDR3 is TGTGCCAGCTCACCACTGCAGGGTCCCGAAGCTTTCTTT.

This clone was found once. This chain links TRBV6-5 with TRBJ2-1; 9 bases match TRBD2. Per germline, CDR1 MNHEY and CDR2 SVGAGI. This CDR3 is 15 amino acids long. V gave up 6 bases and J gave up 3 bases; unmatched junction bases: 6. The CDR3 sequence: CASRPLAGLYNEQFF. The CDR3 bases are TGTGCCAGCAGGCCCCTAGCGGGACTCTACAATGAGCAGTTCTTC.

As regards this clone: Other nucleotide sequences from this sample produce the same CDR3. The rearrangement links TRBV6-6 to TRBJ2-2, with D unclear. The CDR3 extends over 15 amino acids. Trimming removed 2 bases from V and 0 bases from J, with 7 bases in between. The germline gives CDR1 MNHNY, CDR2 SVGAGI (reference sequence). The CDR3 DNA reads as TGTGCCAGCAGTTACAGGACGACGAACACCGGGGAGCTGTTTTTT. Its translation is CASSYRTTNTGELFF.

The rearrangement joins TRBV6-5 to TRBJ2-7, with D possibly being TRBD1 (5 bases). CDR3 size: 12 residues. With 6 bases removed from V and 2 bases from J, the gap between germline ends came to 8 bases. Per the germline V gene, CDR1 is MNHEY and CDR2 is SVGAGI. The DNA of the CDR3 is TGTGCCAGCAGAGTGGGGCCCTACGAGCAGTACTTC. Residues: CASRVGPYEQYF.

This sequence joins TRBV25-1 and TRBJ1-5; D ambiguous. This CDR3 contains 13 residues. CDR1 and CDR2 from the germline V gene are MGHDK and SYGVNS. Trimming pared 5 bases from V and 0 bases from J, leaving 5 bases between. The CDR3 DNA reads as TGTGCCAGCAGTTTGGTTAGCAATCAGCCCCAGCATTTT. As protein: CASSLVSNQPQHF.

With respect to this clone: Other DNA sequences in this sample translate to the same CDR3. This chain uses TRBV10-3 with TRBJ2-3, with 10 bases that match TRBD1. The length of the CDR3 is 15 residues. CDR1 and CDR2 from the germline V gene are ENHRY and SYGVKD. V lost 4 bases and J lost 1; bases outside the gene matches: 2. The chain's CDR3 is CAISGDRGGTDTQYF. CDR3 DNA: TGTGCCATCAGTGGGGACAGGGGAGGCACAGATACGCAGTATTTT.

This clone was seen only once. The rearrangement links TRBV4-3 to TRBJ2-2, with D perhaps TRBD2 (6 bases). The CDR3 runs 13 residues. Germline assignment: CDR1 LGHNA and CDR2 YSLEER. V was shortened by 8 bases and J by 5 bases, with 12 bases between the two germline ends. Here the CDR3 reads CASSEGRTGELFF. The DNA for the CDR3 is TGCGCCAGCTCGGAGGGAAGGACCGGGGAGCTGTTTTTT.

The rearrangement links TRBV7-9 to TRBJ2-5, with a tentative D call TRBD1 (6 bases). The V gene lost 7 bases and the J gene lost 5 bases, with 20 bases spanning the gap. This CDR3 contains 15 residues. Germline V gives CDR1 SEHNR, CDR2 FQNEAQ (reference sequence). The CDR3 is CASTYRAVNVETQYF. CDR3 in DNA: TGTGCCAGCACCTACAGGGCCGTTAATGTGGAGACCCAGTACTTC.

J is TRBJ1-5 and V is TRBV19; D not resolved. CDR3 length: 14 residues. Trimming cost V 7 bases and J 4 bases, with 14 bases left between them. CDR1 and CDR2 (germline): LNHDA, SQIVND (reference sequence). The CDR3 sequence: CASIGSDFNQPQHF. The CDR3 DNA reads TGTGCCAGTATTGGCAGCGACTTTAATCAGCCCCAGCATTTT.

The V and J genes are TRBV6-1 and TRBJ1-5; D may be TRBD1 (5 bases). The CDR3 covers 14 residues. V was trimmed by 3 bases and J by 5 bases, leaving 11 bases between them. Germline CDR1 is MNHNS and CDR2 is SASEGT. CDR3 sequence: CASSEWRGDQPQHF. The CDR3 nucleotides are TGTGCCAGCAGTGAGTGGCGGGGGGATCAGCCCCAGCATTTT.

The rearrangement joins TRBV25-1 to TRBJ2-5; 9 nucleotides agree with TRBD1. Looked up from germline, CDR1 is MGHDK and CDR2 is SYGVNS. The CDR3 loop spans 15 amino acids. V lost 6 bases, J lost 5 bases, and 10 bases stayed unmatched. Here the CDR3 DNA reads TGTGCCAGCAGCGCCATACAGGGGGCGACGGAGACCCAGTACTTC. Protein: CASSAIQGATETQYF.

The chain joins TRBV2 to TRBJ2-2, with a tentative D call TRBD1 (8 bases). Germline V gene sequence: CDR1 SNHLY, CDR2 FYNNEI. V was pared by 6 bases and J by 6 bases, with 17 bases between. The length of the CDR3 is 15 residues. Here the CDR3 reads CASSDGQGGAGELFF. DNA of the CDR3: TGTGCCAGCAGCGACGGACAGGGAGGGGCCGGGGAGCTGTTTTTT.

This clone was seen a single time. The J gene is TRBJ2-1, the V gene TRBV11-2; a possible D gene is TRBD2 (5 bases). Germline V lookup: CDR1 SGHAT, CDR2 FQNNGV. V lost 4 bases and J 1 base, leaving 14 bases between the germline ends. This CDR3 comprises 16 residues. The CDR3 protein is CASSSSGLQSYNEQFF. The DNA for the CDR3 is TGTGCCAGCAGCTCCAGCGGACTTCAATCCTACAATGAGCAGTTCTTC. The variable domain in full, with the rest retrieved from reference TRBV11-2 and TRBJ2-1, is EAGVAQSPRYKIIEKRQSVAFWCNPISGHATLYWYQQILGQGPKLLIQFQNNGVVDDSQLPKDRFSAERLKGVDSTLKIQPAKLEDSAVYLCASSSSGLQSYNEQFFGPGTRLTVL.

This clone was found once. V usage is TRBV28 and J usage is TRBJ1-3, with D perhaps matching TRBD1 (5 bases). This CDR3 spans 14 amino acids. Germline values: CDR1 MDHEN, CDR2 SYDVKM. V lost 7 bases to trimming and J lost 6 bases, with 16 bases between them. CDR3 in amino acids: CASTQLGGENTIYF. The CDR3, as DNA: TGTGCCAGCACCCAACTCGGGGGAGAAAACACCATATATTTT.

CDR3 region: CASSLGSSGAQETQYF. The CDR3 DNA reads TGCGCCAGCAGCTTGGGTTCCAGCGGGGCTCAAGAGACCCAGTACTTC. V and J are TRBV5-1 and TRBJ2-5; 7 nucleotides line up with TRBD2. This CDR3 spans 16 amino acids. The V and J ends lost 0 bases and 2 bases, in that order; junction bases with no gene match: 7. Looked up from germline, CDR1 is SGHRS and CDR2 is YFSETQ. The whole variable domain, filled in from reference TRBV5-1 and TRBJ2-5, reads KAGVTQTPRYLIKTRGQQVTLSCSPISGHRSVSWYQQTPGQGLQFLFEYFSETQRNKGNFPGRFSGRQFSNSRSEMNVSTLELGDSALYLCASSLGSSGAQETQYFGPGTRLLVL.

The chain recombines TRBV6-1 with TRBJ2-7; 11 positions match TRBD2. The CDR3 has 15 residues. In germline, CDR1 is MNHNS, CDR2 SASEGT. After removal of 2 bases from V and 3 bases from J, the junction contained 3 bases not matched to a gene. The CDR3 is CASSETSGGNYEQYF. The DNA for the CDR3 is TGTGCCAGCAGTGAAACTAGCGGGGGAAACTACGAGCAGTACTTC.

The DNA for the CDR3 is TGTGCCAGCAGCCGGGGGGGACAGAGTATTAAGAACACTGAAGCTTTCTTT. Translation: CASSRGGQSIKNTEAFF. The V call is TRBV5-4, the J call TRBJ1-1, with 7 bases aligning to TRBD1. The CDR3 is made up of 17 amino acids. V dropped 4 bases and J dropped 1; count of bases not matched to a gene: 13. Germline V gene data show CDR1 as SGHNT and CDR2 as YYREEE (reference sequence).

The chain joins TRBV27 to TRBJ2-1, with 14 nucleotides matching TRBD2. With 2 bases clipped from V and 9 bases from J, the junction kept 15 bases outside the gene matches. CDR3 length: 19 amino acids. The germline V gene encodes CDR1 MNHEY and CDR2 SMNVEV (reference sequence). CDR3 DNA: TGTGCCAGCAGTTTAGTGCGATCCGGGACTAGCGGGAGTCAAGGTGAGCAGTTCTTC. Amino acid sequence: CASSLVRSGTSGSQGEQFF.

The genes are TRBV7-2 and TRBJ1-1, with D unresolved. The germline gives CDR1 SGHTA, CDR2 FQGNSA. The CDR3 runs to 15 residues. Trimming removed 2 bases at V and 1 base at J, with 11 bases between. In DNA, the CDR3 is TGTGCCAGCAGCTTACTTTCAGGAGGGAACACTGAAGCTTTCTTT. Protein product: CASSLLSGGNTEAFF.

The chain links TRBV9 to TRBJ1-5; D is ambiguous. V gave up 4 bases and J gave up 3 bases, with 8 bases separating them. The CDR3 has 13 residues. Germline CDR1 is SGDLS and CDR2 is YYNGEE. CDR3 sequence: CASSPGPNQPQHF. In nucleotides, the CDR3 is TGTGCCAGCAGCCCAGGCCCCAATCAGCCCCAGCATTTT.

V is TRBV6-5 and J is TRBJ2-7, with a possible D match to TRBD1 (6 bases). This CDR3 has 14 amino acids. With 5 bases removed from V and 3 bases from J, the gap between germline ends came to 14 bases. The V gene's germline CDR1 is MNHEY and CDR2 SVGAGI. The CDR3 region is CASSLLTGNYEQYF. The DNA of the CDR3 is TGTGCCAGCAGTCTACTGACAGGAAACTACGAGCAGTACTTC.

As to this clone: This sample also contains other DNA sequences that code for the same CDR3. The chain links TRBV18 to TRBJ2-7; D unresolved. CDR1 KGHSH and CDR2 LQKENI come from the germline V gene. The V end lost 6 bases, the J end lost 0 bases, and 6 bases lay between the germline ends. This CDR3 spans 12 amino acids. The CDR3 DNA follows: TGTGCCAGCTCCCCCACCTCCTACGAGCAGTACTTC. Translation: CASSPTSYEQYF.

As regards this clone: The sample contains more than one DNA sequence encoding this CDR3. The chain has TRBV2 and TRBJ1-6, with D uncertain. Trimming pared 6 bases from V and 0 bases from J, leaving 9 bases between. Germline CDR1 and CDR2: SNHLY and FYNNEI. The CDR3 is 15 amino acids. In nucleotides, the CDR3 is TGTGCCAGCAGCGGGTCCAGCTCCTATAATTCACCCCTCCACTTT. This sequence encodes CASSGSSSYNSPLHF.

For this clone: Other DNA sequences in this specimen translate into the identical CDR3. This chain links TRBV10-1 with TRBJ2-3; 14 nucleotides match TRBD2. The CDR3 totals 16 residues. Germline assignment: CDR1 WNHNN and CDR2 SYGVQD (reference sequence). The V segment lost 2 bases and the J segment 5 bases; nucleotides outside the gene matches: 3. The CDR3 region has the DNA TGCGCCAGCAGTGAGACGGGACTAGCGGGAGTAGATACGCAGTATTTT. Translation gives CASSETGLAGVDTQYF.

The V call is TRBV2, the J call TRBJ1-5; TRBD1 is a possible D gene (6 bases). This CDR3 is built from 14 residues. V was pared by 6 bases and J by 5 bases, with 14 bases between. Germline lookup yields CDR1 SNHLY and CDR2 FYNNEI. The chain's CDR3 is CASSGYRDDQPQHF. DNA of the CDR3: TGTGCCAGCAGCGGGTACAGGGATGATCAGCCCCAGCATTTT.